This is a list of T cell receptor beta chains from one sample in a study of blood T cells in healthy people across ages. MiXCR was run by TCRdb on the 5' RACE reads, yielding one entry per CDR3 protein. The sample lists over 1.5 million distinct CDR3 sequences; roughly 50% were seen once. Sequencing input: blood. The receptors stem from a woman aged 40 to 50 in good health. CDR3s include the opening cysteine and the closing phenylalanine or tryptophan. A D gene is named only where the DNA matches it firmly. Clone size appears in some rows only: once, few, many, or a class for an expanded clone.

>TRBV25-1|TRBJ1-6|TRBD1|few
TGTGCCAGCAGTGAATATGTAGGGTCCGGGACAGCTAATTCGCCCCTCCACTTT
CASSEYVGSGTANSPLHF
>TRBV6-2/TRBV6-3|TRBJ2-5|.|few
TGTGCCAGCAGAACGGGACGTTCACCACAAGAGACCCAGTACTTC
CASRTGRSPQETQYF
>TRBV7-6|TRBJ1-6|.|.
TGTGCCAGCAGCCTCATGGACGGGGGGCCAGGACACAATTCACCCCTCCACTTT
CASSLMDGGPGHNSPLHF
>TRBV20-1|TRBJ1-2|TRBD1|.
TGCAGTGCCGTCGAGGGGGCTGATGGCTACACCTTC
CSAVEGADGYTF
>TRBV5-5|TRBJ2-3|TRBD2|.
TGTGCCAGCAGCTCCGTCTCCGGGAGGGGCCTTAGCACAGATACGCAGTATTTT
CASSSVSGRGLSTDTQYF
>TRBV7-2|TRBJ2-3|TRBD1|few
TGTGCCAGCAGCTTAGTGGGGACAGGGGGCTCAGATACGCAGTATTTT
CASSLVGTGGSDTQYF
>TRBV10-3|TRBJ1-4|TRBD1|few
TGTGCCATCAGTGACGGGACAGGGGGGAAAAAACTGTTTTTT
CAISDGTGGKKLFF
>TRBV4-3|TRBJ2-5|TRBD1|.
TGCGCCAGCAGCCAACTCAGGACAGGGGCCAACCAAGAGACCCAGTACTTC
CASSQLRTGANQETQYF
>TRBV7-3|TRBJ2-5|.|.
TGTGCCAGCAGCTTAATGGGATATCGGGTAAATGAGCAGTACTTC
CASSLMGYRVNEQYF
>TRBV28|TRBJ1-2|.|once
TGTGCCAGCAGGTCGGGGGGGACTAAGTCCTATGGCTACACCTTC
CASRSGGTKSYGYTF
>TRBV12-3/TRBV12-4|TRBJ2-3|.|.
TGTGCCAGCAGTCTCCTCGGAACCGGAACAGATACGCAGTATTTT
CASSLLGTGTDTQYF
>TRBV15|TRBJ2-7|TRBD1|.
TGTGCCACCGGAACCGGGACAGGGATTTACGAGCAGTACTTC
CATGTGTGIYEQYF
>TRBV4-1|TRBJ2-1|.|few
TGCGCCAGCGACGACTGGGGGGGCGGTGAGCAGTTCTTC
CASDDWGGGEQFF
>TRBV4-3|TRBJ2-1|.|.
TGCGCCAGCAGCCAAGATGCCGGGTCTGGGAACGAGCAGTTCTTC
CASSQDAGSGNEQFF
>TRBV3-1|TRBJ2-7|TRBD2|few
TGTGCCAGCAGCCAAGAGGGACTAGCGGGGGAGAATTCCTACGAGCAGTACTTC
CASSQEGLAGENSYEQYF